This T cell receptor (beta chain) was observed in a study of blood T cell repertoires in COVID-19. The CDR3 is made up of 16 amino acids. From germline, CDR1 is SGHVS and CDR2 FNYEAQ. Trimming removed 1 base from V and 8 bases from J; junction bases left unmatched: 10. Clones were read by immunoSEQ multiplex PCR, and TCRdb kept only the in-frame ones, dropping some. This sample carries around 180,000 clones, roughly nine tenths of them seen once, and the ten largest clones take more than 20%. Sequencing was performed on peripheral blood. The sequence derives from an older man with active or convalescent COVID-19. The chain is built from TRBV7-6 and TRBJ1-4; 7 bases are a match to TRBD1. Written as DNA, the CDR3 is TGTGCCAGCAGCTTAGGGGGACAGACCCCAAAGGAAAAACTGTTTTTT. Translating gives CASSLGGQTPKEKLFF.